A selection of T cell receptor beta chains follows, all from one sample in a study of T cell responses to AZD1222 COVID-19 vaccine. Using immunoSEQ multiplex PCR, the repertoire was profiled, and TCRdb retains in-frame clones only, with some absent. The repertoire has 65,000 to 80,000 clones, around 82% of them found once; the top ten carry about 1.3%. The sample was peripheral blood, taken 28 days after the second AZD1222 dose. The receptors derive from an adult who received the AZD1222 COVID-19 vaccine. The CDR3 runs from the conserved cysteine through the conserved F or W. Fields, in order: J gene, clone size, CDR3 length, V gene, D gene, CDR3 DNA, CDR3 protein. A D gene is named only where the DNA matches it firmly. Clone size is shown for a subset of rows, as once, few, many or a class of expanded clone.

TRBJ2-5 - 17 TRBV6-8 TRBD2 TGTGCCAGCAGTTACGTAAAGCGGGAGGGCGTCAGGGAGACCCAGTACTTC CASSYVKREGVRETQYF
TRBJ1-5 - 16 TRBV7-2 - TGTGCCAGCAGCTCCTCGGCGGCAGATAGCAATCAGCCCCAGCATTTT CASSSSAADSNQPQHF
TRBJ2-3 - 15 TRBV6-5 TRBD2 TGTGCCAGCAGTTTATCCGGGACTAGGGGGGATACGCAGTATTTT CASSLSGTRGDTQYF
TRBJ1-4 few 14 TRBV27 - TGTGCCAGCAGTACCGACGGGGAGTCGAGAAAACTGTTTTTT CASSTDGESRKLFF
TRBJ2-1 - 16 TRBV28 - TGTGCCAGCAGTTTAGTCCCGGTAGACGCTGGGGATGAGCAGTTCTTC CASSLVPVDAGDEQFF
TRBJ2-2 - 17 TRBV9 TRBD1 TGTGCCAGCAGGCCGGACAGGGAGATTTCGAACACCGGGGAGCTGTTTTTT CASRPDREISNTGELFF
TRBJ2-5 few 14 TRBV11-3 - TGTGCCAGCGGTACCAAAGGGGCGGGAGAGACCCAGTACTTC CASGTKGAGETQYF
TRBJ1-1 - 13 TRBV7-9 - TGTGCCAGCAGCTTCAGGGCGAACACTGAAGCTTTCTTT CASSFRANTEAFF
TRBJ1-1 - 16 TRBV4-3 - TGCGCCAGCAGCCAAGAGGGTCTGGGGTCGAACACTGAAGCTTTCTTT CASSQEGLGSNTEAFF
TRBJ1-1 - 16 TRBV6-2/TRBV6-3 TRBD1 TGTGCCAGCAGTCCACGGACAGGGGTCCTGAACACTGAAGCTTTCTTT CASSPRTGVLNTEAFF
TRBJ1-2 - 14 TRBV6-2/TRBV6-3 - TGTGCCAGCAGTTACCCCGAACAGGGAGGCGGCTACACCTTC CASSYPEQGGGYTF
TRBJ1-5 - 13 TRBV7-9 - TGTGCCAGCAGCCCTACAGGGTACGGACCCCAGCATTTT CASSPTGYGPQHF
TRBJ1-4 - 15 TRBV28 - TGTGCCAGCAGTTTGGTCGGGACAACTAATGAAAAACTGTTTTTT CASSLVGTTNEKLFF
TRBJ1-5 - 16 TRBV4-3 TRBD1 TGCGCCAGCAGCCAAGATCGTTTGACAGGGGGCCAGCCCCAGCATTTT CASSQDRLTGGQPQHF
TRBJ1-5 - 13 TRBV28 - TGTGCCAGCCAAAGGGGAAACAATCAGCCCCAGCATTTT CASQRGNNQPQHF
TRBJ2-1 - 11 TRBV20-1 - TGCAGTGCTAGAGATCGCAATGAGCAGTTCTTC CSARDRNEQFF
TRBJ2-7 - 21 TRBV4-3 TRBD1 TGCGCCAGCAGCCAAGACCCACCCCGTGTGGGGACAGGGAATTTTTCCTACGAGCAGTACTTC CASSQDPPRVGTGNFSYEQYF
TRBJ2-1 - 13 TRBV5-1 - TGCGCCAGCAGCTTGCCTGAGGGCAATGAGCAGTTCTTC CASSLPEGNEQFF
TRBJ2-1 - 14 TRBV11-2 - TGTGCCAGCAGCTTAGGACTCCTACACAATGAGCAGTTCTTC CASSLGLLHNEQFF
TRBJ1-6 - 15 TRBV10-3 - TGTGCCATCAAGGAGACGAGCTCCTATAATTCACCCCTCCACTTT CAIKETSSYNSPLHF
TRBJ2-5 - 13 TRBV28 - TGTGCCAGCAGTCTCCAGCACGGGGAGACCCAGTACTTC CASSLQHGETQYF
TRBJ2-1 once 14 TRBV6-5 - TGTGCCAGCAGGAGACAGGTAACTTACAATGAGCAGTTCTTC CASRRQVTYNEQFF
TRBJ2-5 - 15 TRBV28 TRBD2 TGTGCCAGCAGCGGTCTGCCTAGCGGCCAAGAGACCCAGTACTTC CASSGLPSGQETQYF
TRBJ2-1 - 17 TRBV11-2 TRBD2 TGTGCCAGCAGCTCCCGATACGTAGCGGGAGGAGTAAATGAGCAGTTCTTC CASSSRYVAGGVNEQFF
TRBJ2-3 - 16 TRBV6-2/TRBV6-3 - TGTGCCAGCAGTTACGCGGTCGGTCAGATTACAGATACGCAGTATTTT CASSYAVGQITDTQYF
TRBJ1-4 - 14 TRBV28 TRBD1 TGTGCCAGCAGCCCCCCAGGGGGGATAGAAAAACTGTTTTTT CASSPPGGIEKLFF
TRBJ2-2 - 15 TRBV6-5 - - CASSSGQAHTGELFF
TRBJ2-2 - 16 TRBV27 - TGTGCCAGCAGTTTTTGGGTCAGCATCGACACCGGGGAGCTGTTTTTT CASSFWVSIDTGELFF
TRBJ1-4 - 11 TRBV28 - TGTGCCAGCAGTTTAGCTGAAAAACTGTTTTTT CASSLAEKLFF
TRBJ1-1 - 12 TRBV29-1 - TGCAGCGTGATGGGGGCGCAGCACCAAGCTTTCTTT CSVMGAQHQAFF
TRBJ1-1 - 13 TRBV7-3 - TGTGCCAGCAGCTCAACCCGGAACACTGAAGCTTTCTTT CASSSTRNTEAFF
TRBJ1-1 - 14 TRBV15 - TGTGCCACCAGCCTACCCGGGGGCGCGACTGAAGCTTTCTTT CATSLPGGATEAFF
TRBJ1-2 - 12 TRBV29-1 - TGCAGCGTCGAAGGGCTGGCTAATGGCTACACCTTC CSVEGLANGYTF
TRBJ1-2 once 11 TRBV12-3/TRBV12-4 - TGTGCCACTCCAACTAACTATGGCTACACCTTC CATPTNYGYTF
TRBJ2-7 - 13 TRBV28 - TGTGCCAGCACCTACGCCCTAACCTACGAGCAGTACTTC CASTYALTYEQYF